Each of the 9 T cell receptor beta chains below was sequenced from the same sample in a study of T cells after yellow fever vaccination. Using its own MiXCR run on the 5' RACE reads, TCRdb lists one record per CDR3 protein. The sample has 250,000 or so distinct CDR3 sequences, around 3.5% seen once; the top ten hold about 19%. Sample: PBMCs, taken 15 days after the yellow fever booster vaccination. Every receptor here comes from a man between 18 and 35 years old who received the YFV17D yellow fever vaccine.

This clonotype was seen many times. The chain carries TRBV13 and TRBJ2-7; D possibly corresponds to TRBD1 (5 bases). Trimming took 4 bases from V and 1 from J, leaving 20 bases between them. The CDR3 spans 17 residues. Germline loops: CDR1 PRHDT, CDR2 FYEKMQ (reference sequence). In DNA, the CDR3 is TGTGCCAGCAGCTCACAAACAGACAGCCTGAGTTCCTACGAGCAGTACTTC. This translates into CASSSQTDSLSSYEQYF.

This clonotype was picked up many times. The rearrangement uses TRBV4-3 and TRBJ2-6; D is uncertain. Germline V gives CDR1 LGHNA, CDR2 YSLEER. The CDR3 sequence is 18 residues long. The V end lost 0 bases, the J end lost 0 bases, and 12 bases lay between the germline ends. This CDR3 reads CASSQEITSSSGANVLTF. The CDR3 DNA sequence: TGCGCCAGCAGCCAAGAAATAACTTCAAGCTCTGGGGCCAACGTCCTGACTTTC.

This clonotype was detected ten times or more. The rearrangement links TRBV9 to TRBJ1-4; no reliable D call. The V gene's germline CDR1 is SGDLS and CDR2 YYNGEE. With 0 bases removed from V and 12 bases from J, the gap between germline ends came to 12 bases. The CDR3 extends over 13 amino acids. The CDR3 DNA reads TGTGCCAGCAGCGTAGAAGGGATTGCGGAACTGTTTTTT. This gives the protein CASSVEGIAELFF.

This clonotype was counted ten times or more. The chain carries TRBV12-3 or TRBV12-4 and TRBJ2-5; D ambiguous. The V end lost 2 bases, the J end lost 1 base, and 14 bases lay between the germline ends. The CDR3 extends over 16 amino acids. CDR3 bases: TGTGCCAGCAGTTTAAGTTCCCCAGCTCCCCAAGAGACCCAGTACTTC. This encodes CASSLSSPAPQETQYF.

In its sample, this clonotype was seen many times. V usage is TRBV4-3 and J usage is TRBJ1-4; a possible D gene is TRBD1 (5 bases). The length of the CDR3 is 17 residues. Germline V gives CDR1 LGHNA, CDR2 YSLEER. V lost 1 base to trimming and J lost 0 bases, with 12 bases between them. DNA for the CDR3: TGCGCCAGCAGCCAAGGACATTTGGGGGCAACTAATGAAAAACTGTTTTTT. It yields the protein CASSQGHLGATNEKLFF.

This clonotype was recorded many times. V gene TRBV7-6 combines with J gene TRBJ2-1, with a possible D match to TRBD2 (6 bases). The V end lost 5 bases, the J end lost 4 bases, and 21 bases lay between the germline ends. From germline, CDR1 is SGHVS and CDR2 FNYEAQ. The CDR3 consists of 17 residues. This chain's CDR3 is CASSVLTGRPAYNEQFF. CDR3 coding DNA: TGTGCCAGCAGCGTTTTAACGGGGAGGCCGGCATACAATGAGCAGTTCTTC.

This clonotype showed up many times. The CDR3 loop is CSARSTSNTEAFF. CDR3 in DNA: TGCAGTGCTAGATCGACATCTAACACTGAAGCTTTCTTT. The chain is built from TRBV20-1 and TRBJ1-1; D gene ambiguous. The germline CDR1 and CDR2 sequences are DFQATT and SNEGSKA (reference sequence). V was shortened by 2 bases and J by 2 bases, with 9 bases between the two germline ends. CDR3 length: 13 amino acids.

This clonotype came up many times. V and J are TRBV5-1 and TRBJ2-5; 8 bases map to TRBD2. The V gene end was trimmed by 2 bases and the J gene end by 5 bases; junction bases not matched to a gene: 5. Germline V lookup: CDR1 SGHRS, CDR2 YFSETQ. CDR3 length: 14 residues. The CDR3 loop reads CASSLSTSVETQYF. The CDR3 region has the DNA TGCGCCAGCAGCTTATCGACTAGCGTCGAGACCCAGTACTTC.

This clonotype was detected many times. The chain employs TRBV7-2 and TRBJ2-7; a weak D match, TRBD2 (5 bases). Trimming removed 1 base at V and 7 bases at J, with 8 bases between. The CDR3 extends over 12 amino acids. Per the germline V gene, CDR1 is SGHTA and CDR2 is FQGNSA. In DNA, the CDR3 is TGTGCCAGCAGCTTAGGCAGGAGGGAGCAGTACTTC. It specifies CASSLGRREQYF.